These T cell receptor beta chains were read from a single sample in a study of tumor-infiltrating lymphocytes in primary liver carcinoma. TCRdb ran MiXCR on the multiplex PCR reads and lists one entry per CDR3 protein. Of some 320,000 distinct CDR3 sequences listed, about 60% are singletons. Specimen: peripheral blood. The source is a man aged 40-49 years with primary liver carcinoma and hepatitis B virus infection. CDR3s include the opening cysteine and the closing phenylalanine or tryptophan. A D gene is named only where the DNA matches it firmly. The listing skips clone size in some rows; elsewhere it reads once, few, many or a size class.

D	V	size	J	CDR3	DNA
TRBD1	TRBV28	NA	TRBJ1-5	CASSTIDRAGNQPQHF	TGTGCCAGCAGTACGATTGACAGGGCCGGCAATCAGCCCCAGCATTTT
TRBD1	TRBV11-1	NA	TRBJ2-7	CASSLAVTGVEAQYF	TGTGCCAGCAGCTTAGCGGTGACAGGGGTCGAAGCGCAGTACTTC
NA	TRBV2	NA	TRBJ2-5	CASSEARGPQETQYF	TGTGCCAGCAGTGAAGCCAGGGGACCGCAAGAGACCCAGTACTTC
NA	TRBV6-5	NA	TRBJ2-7	CASSYSPHGGYEQNF	TGTGCCAGCAGTTACTCGCCCCATGGTGGCTACGAGCAGAACTTC
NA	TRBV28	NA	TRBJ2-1	CASSAGRNTRAYNEQIF	TGTGCCAGCAGTGCCGGTCGTAATACTAGAGCCTACAATGAGCAGATCTTC
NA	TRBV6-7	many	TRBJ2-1	CASSYEAYGVDEQFF	TGTGCCAGCAGTTACGAAGCGTATGGGGTCGATGAGCAGTTCTTC
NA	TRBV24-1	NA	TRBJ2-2	CATSDFPGELFF	TGTGCCACCAGTGATTTCCCCGGGGAGCTGTTTTTT
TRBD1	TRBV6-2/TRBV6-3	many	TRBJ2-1	CASNPGTGHNEQFF	TGTGCCAGCAATCCCGGGACAGGCCACAATGAGCAGTTCTTC
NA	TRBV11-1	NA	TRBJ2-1	CASSFLAPVGYEQFF	TGTGCCAGCAGCTTTCTGGCACCAGTGGGCTATGAGCAGTTCTTC
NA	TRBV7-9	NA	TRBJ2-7	CASGLGYEQYF	TGTGCCAGCGGCTTAGGGTACGAGCAGTACTTC
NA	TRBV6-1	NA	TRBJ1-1	CASTEISLGTEAFF	TGTGCCAGCACTGAAATTAGCCTAGGCACTGAAGCTTTCTTT
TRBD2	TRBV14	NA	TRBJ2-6	CASSQLTSGISGANVLTF	TGTGCCAGCAGCCAATTAACTAGCGGGATATCTGGGGCCAACGTCCTGACTTTC
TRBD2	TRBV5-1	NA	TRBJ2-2	CASSWSRTSGGTGELFF	TGCGCCAGCAGCTGGAGCCGGACTAGCGGGGGGACCGGGGAGCTGTTTTTT
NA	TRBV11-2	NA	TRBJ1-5	CASSGDPEKPQHF	TGTGCCAGCAGCGGGGATCCCGAAAAGCCCCAGCATTTC